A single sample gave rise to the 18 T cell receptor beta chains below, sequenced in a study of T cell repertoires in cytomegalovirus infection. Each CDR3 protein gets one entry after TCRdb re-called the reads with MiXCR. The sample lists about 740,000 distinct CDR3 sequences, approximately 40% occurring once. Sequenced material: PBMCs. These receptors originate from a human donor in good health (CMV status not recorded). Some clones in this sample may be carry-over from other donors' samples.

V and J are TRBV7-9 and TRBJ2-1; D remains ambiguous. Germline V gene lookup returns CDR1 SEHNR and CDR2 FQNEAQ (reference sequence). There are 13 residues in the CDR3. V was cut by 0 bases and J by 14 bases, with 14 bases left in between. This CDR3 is CASSLAESRVEFF. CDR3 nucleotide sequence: TGTGCCAGCAGCTTAGCCGAGAGTAGGGTCGAGTTCTTC.

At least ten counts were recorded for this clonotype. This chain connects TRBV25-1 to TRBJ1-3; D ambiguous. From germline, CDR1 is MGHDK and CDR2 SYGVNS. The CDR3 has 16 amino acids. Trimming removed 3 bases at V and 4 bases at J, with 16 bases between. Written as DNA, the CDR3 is TGTGCCAGCAGTGACCCGGCAGGCCAAGCCGGAAACACCATATATTTT. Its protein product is CASSDPAGQAGNTIYF.

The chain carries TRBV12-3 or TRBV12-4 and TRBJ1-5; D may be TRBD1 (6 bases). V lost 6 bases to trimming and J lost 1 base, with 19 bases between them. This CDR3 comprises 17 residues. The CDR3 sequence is CASRLDLGATSNQPQHF. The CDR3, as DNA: TGTGCCAGCAGACTCGACTTGGGGGCGACAAGCAATCAGCCCCAGCATTTT.

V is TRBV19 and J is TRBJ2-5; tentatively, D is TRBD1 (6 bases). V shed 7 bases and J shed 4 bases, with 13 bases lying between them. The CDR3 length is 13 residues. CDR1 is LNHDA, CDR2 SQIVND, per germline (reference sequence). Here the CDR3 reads CASTNRVGETQYF. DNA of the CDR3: TGTGCCAGTACTAACAGGGTTGGAGAGACCCAGTACTTC. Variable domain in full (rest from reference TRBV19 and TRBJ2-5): DGGITQSPKYLFRKEGQNVTLSCEQNLNHDAMYWYRQDPGQGLRLIYYSQIVNDFQKGDIAEGYSVSREKKESFPLTVTSAQKNPTAFYLCASTNRVGETQYFGPGTRLLVL.

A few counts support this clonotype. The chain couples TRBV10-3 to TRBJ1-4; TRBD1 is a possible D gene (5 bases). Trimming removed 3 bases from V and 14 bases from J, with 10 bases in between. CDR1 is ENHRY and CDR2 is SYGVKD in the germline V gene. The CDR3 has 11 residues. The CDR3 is CAISDSGGLFF. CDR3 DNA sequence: TGTGCCATCAGTGACAGCGGGGGGCTGTTTTTT.

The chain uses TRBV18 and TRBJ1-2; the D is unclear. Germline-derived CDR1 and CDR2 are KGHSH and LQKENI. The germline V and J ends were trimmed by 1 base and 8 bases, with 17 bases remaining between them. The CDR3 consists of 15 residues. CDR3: CASSPQGANLAGYTF. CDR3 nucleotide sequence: TGTGCCAGCTCACCACAGGGCGCAAACCTGGCCGGCTACACCTTC.

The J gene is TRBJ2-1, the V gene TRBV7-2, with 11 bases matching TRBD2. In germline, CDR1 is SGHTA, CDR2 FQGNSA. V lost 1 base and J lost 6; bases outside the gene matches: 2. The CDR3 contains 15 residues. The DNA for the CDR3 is TGTGCCAGCAGCTTAGTCCTAGCGGGAGGCAATGAGCAGTTCTTC. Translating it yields CASSLVLAGGNEQFF. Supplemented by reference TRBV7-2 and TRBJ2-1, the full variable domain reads GAGVSQSPSNKVTEKGKDVELRCDPISGHTALYWYRQSLGQGLEFLIYFQGNSAPDKSGLPSDRFSAERTGGSVSTLTIQRTQQEDSAVYLCASSLVLAGGNEQFFGPGTRLTVL.

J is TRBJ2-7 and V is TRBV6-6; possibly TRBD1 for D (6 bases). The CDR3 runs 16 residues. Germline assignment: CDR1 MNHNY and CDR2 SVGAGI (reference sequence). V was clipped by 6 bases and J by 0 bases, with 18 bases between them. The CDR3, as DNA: TGTGCCAGCAGACGATGGGACACGTCAAGCTCCTACGAGCAGTACTTC. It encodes CASRRWDTSSSYEQYF.

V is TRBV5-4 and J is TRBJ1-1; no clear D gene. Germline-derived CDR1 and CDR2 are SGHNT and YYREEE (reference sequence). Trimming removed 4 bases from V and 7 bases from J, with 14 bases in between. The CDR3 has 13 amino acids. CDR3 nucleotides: TGTGCCAGCAGCGCGGCCCTGCGGGGTGAAGCTTTCTTT. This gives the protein CASSAALRGEAFF.

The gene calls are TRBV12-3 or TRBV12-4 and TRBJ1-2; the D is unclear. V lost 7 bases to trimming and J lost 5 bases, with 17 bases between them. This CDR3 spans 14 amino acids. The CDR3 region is CASTPIGSTYGYTF. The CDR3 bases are TGTGCCAGCACCCCCATCGGGTCGACTTATGGCTACACCTTC.

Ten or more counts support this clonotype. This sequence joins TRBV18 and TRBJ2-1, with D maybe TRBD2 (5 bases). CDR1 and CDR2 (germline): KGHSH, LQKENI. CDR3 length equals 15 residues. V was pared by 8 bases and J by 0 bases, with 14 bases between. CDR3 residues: CASSPGRGSYNEQFF. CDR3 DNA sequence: TGTGCCAGCAGCCCAGGACGGGGCTCCTACAATGAGCAGTTCTTC. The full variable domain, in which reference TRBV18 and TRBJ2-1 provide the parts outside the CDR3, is NAGVMQNPRHLVRRRGQEARLRCSPMKGHSHVYWYRQLPEEGLKFMVYLQKENIIDESGMPKERFSAEFPKEGPSILRIQQVVRGDSAAYFCASSPGRGSYNEQFFGPGTRLTVL.

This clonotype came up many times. Here the CDR3 DNA reads TGTGCCAGCAGCTTGTTGGGCACAGATACGCAGTATTTT. Protein sequence: CASSLLGTDTQYF. The chain has TRBV7-8 and TRBJ2-3; D gene unclear. The CDR3 has 13 residues. Trimming pared 3 bases from V and 1 base from J, leaving 5 bases between. Looked up from germline, CDR1 is SGHVS and CDR2 is FQNEAQ.

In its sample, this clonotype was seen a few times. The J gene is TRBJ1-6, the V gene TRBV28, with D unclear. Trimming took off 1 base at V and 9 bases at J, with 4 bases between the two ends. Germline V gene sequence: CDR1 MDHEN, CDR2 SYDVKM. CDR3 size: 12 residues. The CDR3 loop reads CASSLLGSPLHF. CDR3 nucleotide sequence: TGTGCCAGCAGTTTATTAGGTTCACCCCTCCACTTT.

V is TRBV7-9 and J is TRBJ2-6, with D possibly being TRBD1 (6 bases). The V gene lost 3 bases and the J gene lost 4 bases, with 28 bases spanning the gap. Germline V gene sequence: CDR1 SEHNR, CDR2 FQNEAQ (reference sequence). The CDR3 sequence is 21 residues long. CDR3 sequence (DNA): TGTGCCAGCAGCTTTCCCAAACAGATGAGGGACAACCAGTCAGGGGCCAACGTCCTGACTTTC. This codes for CASSFPKQMRDNQSGANVLTF.

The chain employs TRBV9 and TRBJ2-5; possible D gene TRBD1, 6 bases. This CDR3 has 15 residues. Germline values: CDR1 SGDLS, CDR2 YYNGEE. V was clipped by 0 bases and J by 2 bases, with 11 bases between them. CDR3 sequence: CASSVDPRGQETQYF. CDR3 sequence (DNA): TGTGCCAGCAGCGTAGACCCCAGGGGACAAGAGACCCAGTACTTC.

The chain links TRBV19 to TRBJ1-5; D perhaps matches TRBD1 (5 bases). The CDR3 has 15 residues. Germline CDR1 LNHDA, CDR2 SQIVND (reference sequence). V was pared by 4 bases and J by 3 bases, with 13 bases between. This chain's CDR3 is CASSTGTQYNQPQHF. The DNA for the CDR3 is TGTGCCAGTAGTACGGGGACCCAGTACAATCAGCCCCAGCATTTT.

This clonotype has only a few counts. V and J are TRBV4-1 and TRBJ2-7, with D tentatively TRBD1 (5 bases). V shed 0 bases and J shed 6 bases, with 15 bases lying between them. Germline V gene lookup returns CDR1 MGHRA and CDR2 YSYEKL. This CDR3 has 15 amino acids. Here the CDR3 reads CASSQDPVARGEQYF. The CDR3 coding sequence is TGCGCCAGCAGCCAAGATCCGGTAGCAAGGGGCGAGCAGTACTTC.

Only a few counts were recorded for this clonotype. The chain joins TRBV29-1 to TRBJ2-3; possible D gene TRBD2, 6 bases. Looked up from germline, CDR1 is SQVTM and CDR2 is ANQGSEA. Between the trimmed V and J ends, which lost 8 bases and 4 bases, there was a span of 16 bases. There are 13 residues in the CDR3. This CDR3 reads CSPQRGSADTQYF. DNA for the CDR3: TGCAGCCCTCAACGGGGGTCCGCAGATACGCAGTATTTT.